This passage covers 19 T cell receptor beta chains from one sample sequenced in a study of molecular identifiers for immune sequencing clone quantification (dated by TCRdb to between 2018 and 2020). Libraries were made using PCR. Sequencer: NextSeq 500. TCRdb reran the public reads through fastp at Q25 and MiXCR, keeping productive beta chains. One record per CDR3 amino acid sequence lists the most common genes and DNA. This sample holds nearly 650,000 distinct CDR3 sequences; 25% were observed only once. Jointly, the top ten make up 0.6% to 0.9% of the sample. The sequenced sample consisted of naive CD8+ T cells from blood, with Jurkat cell RNA spiked in. What this sample's cell subset or site label stands for: FACS-sorted CD8+CD4-CCR7+CD45RA+ naive T cells. The receptor source for this set is a human donor in good health. Some libraries in this study had Jurkat cell RNA spiked in.

V usage is TRBV7-9 and J usage is TRBJ1-1; 8 bases match TRBD1. CDR1 and CDR2 (germline): SEHNR, FQNEAQ (reference sequence). The CDR3 has 17 residues. After removal of 8 bases from V and 0 bases from J, the junction contained 14 bases not matched to a gene. The CDR3 DNA sequence: TGTGCCAGCGGCTCTCCCCAGGCAGGGGGCTTGAACACTGAAGCTTTCTTT. Translating it yields CASGSPQAGGLNTEAFF. The full variable domain, with the rest looked up from reference TRBV7-9 and TRBJ1-1, is DTGVSQNPRHKITKRGQNVTFRCDPISEHNRLYWYRQTLGQGPEFLTYFQNEAQLEKSRLLSDRFSAERPKGSFSTLEIQRTEQGDSAMYLCASGSPQAGGLNTEAFFGQGTRLTVV.

This clonotype was detected ten times or more. The V gene is TRBV6-5, the J gene TRBJ2-2; 7 nucleotides agree with TRBD1. J was trimmed by 4 bases and V by 6 bases; bases with no gene match: 8. The CDR3 covers 15 residues. The V gene's germline CDR1 is MNHEY and CDR2 SVGAGI. CDR3 loop: CASSTKTGVTGELFF. The DNA of the CDR3 is TGTGCCAGCAGCACCAAAACAGGGGTCACCGGGGAGCTGTTTTTT.

With respect to this clonotype: This may come from a read error, since a much larger clone is one base off. The rearrangement joins TRBV6-5 to TRBJ2-1; D gene ambiguous. Germline assignment: CDR1 MNHEY and CDR2 SVGAGI. This CDR3 is 11 amino acids long. The CDR3 bases are TGTGCCAGCAGTTCCAGCAATGAGCAGGTCTTC. Residues: CASSSSNEQVF.

A word on this clonotype: Given a much more abundant clone one base away, this may be a read error. The V gene is TRBV6-6, the J gene TRBJ1-3; TRBD1 might be the D (5 bases). This CDR3 has 15 residues. Germline lookup yields CDR1 MNHNY and CDR2 SVGAGI (reference sequence). Trimming shortened V by 0 bases and J by 6 bases, and 12 bases separated the two germline ends. CDR3 in amino acids: CASSYSMGPVNTIYF. For the CDR3, the DNA is TGTGCCAGCAGTTACTCGATGGGGCCCGTAAACACCATATATTTT.

This clonotype was seen only a few times. The chain recombines TRBV3-1 with TRBJ1-3, with 9 nucleotides matching TRBD1. V trimming: 0 bases; J trimming: 4 bases; junction bases outside the gene matches: 4. The CDR3 consists of 16 residues. Germline V lookup: CDR1 LGHDT, CDR2 YNNKEL (reference sequence). The CDR3 bases are TGTGCCAGCAGCCAAGAATACAGGGGGCTAGGAAACACCATATATTTT. Translating it yields CASSQEYRGLGNTIYF.

This clonotype was counted a few times. The CDR3 DNA is TGTGCCAGCAGTCTCCACCCTAGCGTCGGGGAGCTGTTTTTT. Amino acids: CASSLHPSVGELFF. The chain uses TRBV12-3 or TRBV12-4 and TRBJ2-2; weak D call: TRBD2 (6 bases). V was cut by 5 bases and J by 7 bases, with 14 bases left in between. The CDR3 consists of 14 residues.

The table lists this clonotype with many counts. The rearrangement uses TRBV28 and TRBJ2-5; weak D call: TRBD2 (6 bases). The CDR3 length is 14 residues. Trimming left V 5 bases short and J 5 bases short, with 15 bases between. CDR1 MDHEN and CDR2 SYDVKM come from the germline V gene. CDR3: CASSPNGGWETQYF. CDR3 DNA sequence: TGTGCCAGCAGTCCCAACGGGGGTTGGGAGACCCAGTACTTC.

This clonotype appeared many times. This sequence joins TRBV7-9 and TRBJ2-1; TRBD2 agrees at 11 bases. The CDR3 runs to 15 residues. The V and J ends lost 5 bases and 2 bases, in that order; junction bases with no gene match: 2. Germline assignment: CDR1 SEHNR and CDR2 FQNEAQ (reference sequence). The CDR3 DNA is TGTGCCAGCAGCGTTAGCGGGAGGGCCTACAATGAGCAGTTCTTC. This codes for CASSVSGRAYNEQFF.

This clonotype appeared a few times. The chain couples TRBV7-9 to TRBJ2-7; TRBD2 aligns across 11 bases. Germline CDR1 SEHNR, CDR2 FQNEAQ (reference sequence). The CDR3 runs to 16 residues. Unmatched junction bases numbered 7, after V lost 3 bases and J lost 3 bases. The CDR3 nucleotides read TGTGCCAGCAGCTTGACGACTAGCGGGAAGAGCTACGAGCAGTACTTC. Its translation: CASSLTTSGKSYEQYF.

CDR3 loop: CSVVGWAKNIQYF. In DNA, the CDR3 is TGCAGCGTTGTTGGGTGGGCCAAAAACATTCAGTACTTC. This chain joins TRBV29-1 and TRBJ2-4, with no clear D. The ends were cut back, 4 bases at V and 1 base at J, with 8 bases in the middle. There are 13 residues in the CDR3. Per germline, CDR1 SQVTM and CDR2 ANQGSEA.

At least ten counts were recorded for this clonotype. V gene TRBV5-6 combines with J gene TRBJ2-4, with D perhaps assigned TRBD1 or TRBD2 (5 bases each). Germline loops: CDR1 SGHDT, CDR2 YYEEEE. With 1 base removed from V and 2 bases from J, the gap between germline ends came to 7 bases. The CDR3 spans 14 residues. CDR3 loop: CASSLRGPKNIQYF. In DNA form, the CDR3 reads TGTGCCAGCAGCTTGCGGGGACCCAAAAACATTCAGTACTTC.

This sequence joins TRBV20-1 and TRBJ2-7, with D possibly being TRBD1 (7 bases). There are 14 residues in the CDR3. The germline V gene encodes CDR1 DFQATT and CDR2 SNEGSKA (reference sequence). Trimming took off 6 bases at V and 2 bases at J, with 17 bases between the two ends. Here the CDR3 reads CSARGQFLAYEQYF. As DNA, the CDR3 is TGCAGTGCGCGGGGACAGTTTTTAGCCTACGAGCAGTACTTC.

This chain uses TRBV7-9 with TRBJ2-7; tentative D call: TRBD2 (5 bases). The CDR3 runs to 14 residues. The germline V gene encodes CDR1 SEHNR and CDR2 FQNEAQ (reference sequence). The V end was cut by 5 bases, the J end by 5 bases, with 16 bases between. CDR3 in amino acids: CASSDSRVLHEQYF. DNA for the CDR3: TGTGCCAGCAGCGACTCGCGGGTATTGCACGAGCAGTACTTC. The full variable domain, rest sourced from reference TRBV7-9 and TRBJ2-7, is DTGVSQNPRHKITKRGQNVTFRCDPISEHNRLYWYRQTLGQGPEFLTYFQNEAQLEKSRLLSDRFSAERPKGSFSTLEIQRTEQGDSAMYLCASSDSRVLHEQYFGPGTRLTVT.

This sequence joins TRBV7-9 and TRBJ1-1; no reliable D call. Trimming cost V 1 base and J 6 bases, with 9 bases left between them. The CDR3 contains 13 residues. Looked up from germline, CDR1 is SEHNR and CDR2 is FQNEAQ (reference sequence). Written as DNA, the CDR3 is TGTGCCAGCAGCTTAGTCCGGATCCCTGAAGCTTTCTTT. Protein product: CASSLVRIPEAFF.

The gene calls are TRBV4-1 and TRBJ2-7; D not certain. Germline V CDR1 and CDR2: MGHRA, YSYEKL. The CDR3 runs to 18 residues. The ends were cut back, 0 bases at V and 2 bases at J, with 20 bases in the middle. The chain's CDR3 is CASSQDSGVTEPTYEQYF. The CDR3 DNA reads TGCGCCAGCAGCCAAGATTCGGGTGTTACCGAGCCTACCTACGAGCAGTACTTC.

V and J are TRBV11-2 and TRBJ2-5; 11 nucleotides line up with TRBD2. Germline lookup yields CDR1 SGHAT and CDR2 FQNNGV. CDR3 size: 16 residues. The ends lost 5 bases at V and 0 bases at J; junction bases unmatched: 5. DNA of the CDR3: TGTGCCAGCAGCCCCCCACTAGCGGGGGACCAAGAGACCCAGTACTTC. Protein sequence: CASSPPLAGDQETQYF.

The sample holds many counts of this clonotype. This CDR3 reads CASSLGFGEDTQYF. The CDR3 coding sequence is TGTGCCAGCAGTTTAGGTTTCGGGGAAGATACGCAGTATTTT. The chain uses TRBV12-3 or TRBV12-4 and TRBJ2-3; D possibly corresponds to TRBD2 (5 bases). V shed 1 base and J shed 5 bases, with 10 bases lying between them. The CDR3 has 14 amino acids.

This clonotype was observed a few times. The rearrangement uses TRBV5-4 and TRBJ2-1, with 7 nucleotides matching TRBD2. Trimming at V came to 5 bases and at J to 8 bases, leaving 7 bases not matched to a gene. CDR3 length equals 13 residues. Germline V lookup: CDR1 SGHNT, CDR2 YYREEE (reference sequence). The CDR3 loop reads CASRGTIVDEQFF. CDR3 coding DNA: TGTGCCAGCAGGGGGACTATAGTCGATGAGCAGTTCTTC.

The chain combines TRBV9 with TRBJ2-3; 9 bases agree with TRBD1. V lost 4 bases to trimming and J lost 2 bases; unmatched junction nucleotides: 8. The CDR3 is 16 residues long. In germline, CDR1 is SGDLS, CDR2 YYNGEE. The CDR3 coding sequence is TGTGCCAGCAGCTCACCGGGACAGGGTATCACAGATACGCAGTATTTT. It is translated as CASSSPGQGITDTQYF.